This T cell receptor (beta chain) was sequenced during a study of cytomegalovirus exposure and HLA in healthy donors. Overall study: Of the donors genotyped, several hundred in all, around 76% fell in the Caucasian-associated ancestry cluster.

This CDR3 has 15 amino acids. Germline trimming cut 6 bases from V and 3 bases from J; bases unmatched to any gene: 10. CDR1 WNHNN and CDR2 SYGVQD come from the germline V gene (reference sequence). General study points: Equally common other TCR beta chains were less clonally expanded than HLA-associated ones, a later analysis found.

Unrecorded immune exposures were likely, despite nominal health at sampling. PCR employed 60 Vbeta and 13 Jbeta primers. Only in-frame clones appear in the TCRdb table, and some are missing; sequencing was by immunoSEQ multiplex PCR. The profile shows 100,000 to 150,000 clones, around 78% of them singletons. Turning to this clone: Its antigen remains unknown.

What was sequenced was PBMCs. V and J are TRBV10-1 and TRBJ1-1; TRBD1 matches at 7 bases. The origin of this receptor is a man in his sixties in good health and CMV-seropositive. CDR3 protein: CASSVHRTGDTEAFF. Here the CDR3 DNA reads TGCGCCAGCAGCGTTCACCGAACAGGGGACACTGAAGCTTTCTTT.